This T cell receptor beta chain is from a study of T cells in Graves' hyperthyroidism and ophthalmopathy. Findings and caveats of the study: Ophthalmopathy was told apart from stable hyperthyroidism by a 13 V-J model. Most clonotypes that expanded in the thyroid above 0.001 also showed up in blood.

Using RNA transcripts as the source, TCR beta CDR3 regions were amplified. RT-PCR in the first round (using the HTBI primer set) targeted the TCR CDR3. MiXCR, run by TCRdb on the multiplex PCR reads, gives a single entry per CDR3 protein. The sample carries 300,000 to 500,000 distinct CDR3 sequences, roughly 13% recorded once. This clonotype has ten or more counts. Its target is unknown. V lost 2 bases, J lost 7 bases, and 6 bases stayed unmatched. The CDR3 has 15 residues. Germline CDR1 SGHRS, CDR2 YFSETQ. Ophthalmopathy in the patients scored at least 3 on Clinical Activity Score and at least 4 on NOSPECS grade, lasting under 3 months. Using around 10 ml of fresh peripheral blood, PBMCs were prepared.

The source of this sequence is a man in his forties or fifties with Graves' ophthalmopathy. The chain joins TRBV5-1 to TRBJ2-7, with 13 positions matching TRBD2. The specimen was blood. This CDR3 is CASSFGLAGVREQYF. The CDR3 coding sequence is TGCGCCAGCAGCTTTGGACTAGCGGGAGTGAGGGAGCAGTACTTC.